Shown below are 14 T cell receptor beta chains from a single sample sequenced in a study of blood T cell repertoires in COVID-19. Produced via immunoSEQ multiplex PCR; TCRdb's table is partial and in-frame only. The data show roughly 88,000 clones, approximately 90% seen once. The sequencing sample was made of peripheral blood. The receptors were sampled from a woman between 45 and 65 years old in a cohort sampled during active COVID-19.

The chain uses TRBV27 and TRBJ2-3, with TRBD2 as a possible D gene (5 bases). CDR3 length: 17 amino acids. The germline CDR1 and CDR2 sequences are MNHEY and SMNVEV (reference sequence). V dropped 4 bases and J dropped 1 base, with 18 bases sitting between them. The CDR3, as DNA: TGTGCCAGCAGTTCTCCTTATGTGGGAGTTGGCACAGATACGCAGTATTTT. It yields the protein CASSSPYVGVGTDTQYF.

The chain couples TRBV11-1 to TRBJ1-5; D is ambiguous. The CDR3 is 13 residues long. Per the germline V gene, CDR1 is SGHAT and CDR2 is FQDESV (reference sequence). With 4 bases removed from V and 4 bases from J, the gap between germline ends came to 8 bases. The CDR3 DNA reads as TGTGCCAGCAGCTCTAGCCGGAATCAGCCCCAGCATTTT. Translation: CASSSSRNQPQHF.

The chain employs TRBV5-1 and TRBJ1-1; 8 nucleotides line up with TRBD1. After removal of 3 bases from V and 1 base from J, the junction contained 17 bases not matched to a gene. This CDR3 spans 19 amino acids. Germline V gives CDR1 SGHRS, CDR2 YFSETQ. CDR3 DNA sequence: TGCGCCAGCAGCTACTACACGCCGTTTACAGGGACAGGGAACACTGAAGCTTTCTTT. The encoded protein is CASSYYTPFTGTGNTEAFF.

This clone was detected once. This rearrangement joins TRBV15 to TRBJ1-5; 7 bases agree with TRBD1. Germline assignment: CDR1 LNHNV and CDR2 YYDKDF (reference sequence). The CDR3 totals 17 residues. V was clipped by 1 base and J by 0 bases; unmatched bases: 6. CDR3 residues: CATSRGDRVHSNQPQHF. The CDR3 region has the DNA TGTGCCACCAGCAGAGGAGACAGGGTCCATAGCAATCAGCCCCAGCATTTT.

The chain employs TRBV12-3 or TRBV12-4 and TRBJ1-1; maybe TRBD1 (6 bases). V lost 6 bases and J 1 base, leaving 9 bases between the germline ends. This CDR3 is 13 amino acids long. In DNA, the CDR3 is TGTGCCAGCAGCTACAGGGCGAACACTGAAGCTTTCTTT. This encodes CASSYRANTEAFF.

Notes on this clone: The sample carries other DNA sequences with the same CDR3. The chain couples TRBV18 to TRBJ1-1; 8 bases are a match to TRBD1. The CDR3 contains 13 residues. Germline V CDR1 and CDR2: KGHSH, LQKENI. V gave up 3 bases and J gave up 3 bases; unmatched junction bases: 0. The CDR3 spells CASSPTGDTEAFF. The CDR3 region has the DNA TGTGCCAGCTCACCGACAGGGGACACTGAAGCTTTCTTT.

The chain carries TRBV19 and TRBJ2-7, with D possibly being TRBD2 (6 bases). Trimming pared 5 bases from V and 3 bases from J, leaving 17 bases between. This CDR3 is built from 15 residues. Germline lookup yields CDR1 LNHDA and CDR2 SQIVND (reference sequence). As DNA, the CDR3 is TGTGCCAGTAGTCTCGGAGGGTCCAGTATCTACGAGCAGTACTTC. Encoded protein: CASSLGGSSIYEQYF.

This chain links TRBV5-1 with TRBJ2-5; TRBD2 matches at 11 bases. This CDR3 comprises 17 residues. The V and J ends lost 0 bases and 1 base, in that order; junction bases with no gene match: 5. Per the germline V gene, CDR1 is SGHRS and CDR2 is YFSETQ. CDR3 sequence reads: CASSLARLAGTQETQYF. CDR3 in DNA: TGCGCCAGCAGCTTGGCGCGACTAGCGGGAACCCAAGAGACCCAGTACTTC.

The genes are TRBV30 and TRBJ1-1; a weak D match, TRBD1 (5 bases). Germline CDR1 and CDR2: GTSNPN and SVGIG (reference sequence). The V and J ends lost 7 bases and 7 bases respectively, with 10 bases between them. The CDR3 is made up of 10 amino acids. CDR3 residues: CAYRTLEAFF. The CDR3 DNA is TGTGCCTATAGGACACTTGAAGCTTTCTTT.

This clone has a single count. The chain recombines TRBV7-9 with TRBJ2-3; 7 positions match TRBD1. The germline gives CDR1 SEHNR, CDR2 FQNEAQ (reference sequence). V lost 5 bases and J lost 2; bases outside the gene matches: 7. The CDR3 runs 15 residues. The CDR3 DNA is TGTGCCAGCAGCCTAGACAGGGCCTCCACAGATACGCAGTATTTT. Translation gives CASSLDRASTDTQYF.

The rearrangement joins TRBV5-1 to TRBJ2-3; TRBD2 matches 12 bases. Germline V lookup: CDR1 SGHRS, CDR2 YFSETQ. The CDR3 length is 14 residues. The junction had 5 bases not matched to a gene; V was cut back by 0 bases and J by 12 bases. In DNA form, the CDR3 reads TGCGCCAGCAGCTTGGAGGCTAGCGGGGGGGCCCAGTATTTT. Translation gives CASSLEASGGAQYF.

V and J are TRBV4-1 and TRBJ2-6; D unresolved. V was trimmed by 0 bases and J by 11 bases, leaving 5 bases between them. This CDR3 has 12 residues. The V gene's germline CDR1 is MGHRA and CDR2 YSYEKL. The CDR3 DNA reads TGCGCCAGCAGCCAAGATTCATACGTCCTGACTTTC. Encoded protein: CASSQDSYVLTF.

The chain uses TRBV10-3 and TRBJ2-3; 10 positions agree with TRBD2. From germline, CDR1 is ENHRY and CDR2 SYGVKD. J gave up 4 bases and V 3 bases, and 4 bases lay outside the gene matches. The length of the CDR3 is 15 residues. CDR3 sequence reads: CAISDTSGVSDTQYF. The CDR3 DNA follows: TGTGCCATCAGTGATACTAGCGGGGTTTCAGATACGCAGTATTTT.

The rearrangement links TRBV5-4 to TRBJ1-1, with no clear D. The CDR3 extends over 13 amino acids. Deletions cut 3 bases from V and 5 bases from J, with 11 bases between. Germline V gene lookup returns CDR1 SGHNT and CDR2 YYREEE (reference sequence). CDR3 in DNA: TGTGCCAGCAGCTGGACGGGAACAACTGAAGCTTTCTTT. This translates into CASSWTGTTEAFF.